This is a list of T cell receptor beta chains from one sample in a study of cytomegalovirus exposure and HLA in healthy donors. Measured with immunoSEQ multiplex PCR; TCRdb has only the in-frame clones, and not every one. The sample yields around 100,000 clones, approximately 76% seen once. The sample consisted of PBMCs. The receptors stem from a woman aged 55-75 years in good health and CMV-seropositive. CDR3s include the opening cysteine and the closing phenylalanine or tryptophan. Expanded clones are given a class, and other clones once, few, many or no size at all.

>TRBV2|NA
CASNDTPNYEQYF
>TRBV7-8|NA
CASSAGQGIHEQYF
>TRBV7-9|NA
CAIKGDRDQNYGYTF
>TRBV19|NA
CASGTGGRNTEAFF
>TRBV19|NA
CASNLGGLVLSEAFF
>TRBV28|NA
CATYRVPEAFF
>TRBV5-4|NA
CASGLAGGPLGDEQYF
>TRBV7-9|NA
CASSFSTSPDTQYF
>TRBV5-4|NA
CASSPGQGSIGELFF
>TRBV2|NA
CASGRTGPLPQHF
>TRBV9|NA
CASSVGSGGETQYF
>TRBV2|few
CASSDQGKGQPQHF
>TRBV6-5|NA
CASSTRTRVHEQYF
>TRBV6-4|few
CASTPGGANTGELFF
>TRBV5-1|NA
CASSSTGSTYEQYF
>TRBV14|NA
CASSQGAGYGYTF
>TRBV11-2|NA
CASSSDGGLVNEQYF